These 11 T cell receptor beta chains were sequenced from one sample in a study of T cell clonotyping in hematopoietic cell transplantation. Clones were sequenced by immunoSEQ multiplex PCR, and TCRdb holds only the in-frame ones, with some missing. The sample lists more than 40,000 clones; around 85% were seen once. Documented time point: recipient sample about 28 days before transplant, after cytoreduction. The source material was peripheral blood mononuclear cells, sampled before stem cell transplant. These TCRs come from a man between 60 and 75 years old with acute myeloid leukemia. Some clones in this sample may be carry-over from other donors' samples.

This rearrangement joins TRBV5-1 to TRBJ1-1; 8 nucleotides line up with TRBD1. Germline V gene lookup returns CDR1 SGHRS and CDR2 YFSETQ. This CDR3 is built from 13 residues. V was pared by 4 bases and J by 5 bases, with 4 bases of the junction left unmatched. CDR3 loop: CASSQGARTEAFF. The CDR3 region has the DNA TGCGCCAGCAGCCAGGGGGCTAGGACTGAAGCTTTCTTT.

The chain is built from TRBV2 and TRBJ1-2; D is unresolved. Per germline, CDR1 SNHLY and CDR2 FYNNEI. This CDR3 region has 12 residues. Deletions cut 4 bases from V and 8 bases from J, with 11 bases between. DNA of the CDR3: TGTGCCAGCAGTGTCATGGAGGGCGGCTACACCTTC. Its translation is CASSVMEGGYTF.

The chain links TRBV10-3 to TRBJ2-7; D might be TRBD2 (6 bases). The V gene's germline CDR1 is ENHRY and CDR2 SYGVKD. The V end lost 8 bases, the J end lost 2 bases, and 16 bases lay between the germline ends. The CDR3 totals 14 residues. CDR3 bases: TGTGCCATCGGAGATGGAGGGAGTACCTACGAGCAGTACTTC. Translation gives CAIGDGGSTYEQYF.

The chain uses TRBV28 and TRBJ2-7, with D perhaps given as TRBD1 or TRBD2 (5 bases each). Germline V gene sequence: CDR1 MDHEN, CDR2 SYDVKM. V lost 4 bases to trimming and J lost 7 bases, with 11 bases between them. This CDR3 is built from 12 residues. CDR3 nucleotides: TGTGCCAGCAGTTCGGGGCATCGGGAGCAGTACTTC. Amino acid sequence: CASSSGHREQYF. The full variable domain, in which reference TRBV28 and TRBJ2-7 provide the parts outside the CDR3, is DVKVTQSSRYLVKRTGEKVFLECVQDMDHENMFWYRQDPGLGLRLIYFSYDVKMKEKGDIPEGYSVSREKKERFSLILESASTNQTSMYLCASSSGHREQYFGPGTRLTVT.

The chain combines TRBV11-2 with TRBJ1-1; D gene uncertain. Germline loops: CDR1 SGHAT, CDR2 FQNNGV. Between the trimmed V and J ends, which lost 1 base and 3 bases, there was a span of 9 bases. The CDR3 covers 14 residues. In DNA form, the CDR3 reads TGTGCCAGCAGCTTAGCTGGCAGAGACACTGAAGCTTTCTTT. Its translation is CASSLAGRDTEAFF.

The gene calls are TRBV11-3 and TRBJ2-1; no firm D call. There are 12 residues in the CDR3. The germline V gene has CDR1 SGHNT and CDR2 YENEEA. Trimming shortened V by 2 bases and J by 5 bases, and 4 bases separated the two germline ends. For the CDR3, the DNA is TGTGCCAGCAGCTTATTTAACAATGAGCAGTTCTTC. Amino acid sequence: CASSLFNNEQFF.

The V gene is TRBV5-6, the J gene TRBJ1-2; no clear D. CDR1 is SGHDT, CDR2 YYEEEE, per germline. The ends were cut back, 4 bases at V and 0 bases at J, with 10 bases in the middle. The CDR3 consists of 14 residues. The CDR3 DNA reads TGTGCCAGCAGCCCATCAAACACTAACTATGGCTACACCTTC. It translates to CASSPSNTNYGYTF.

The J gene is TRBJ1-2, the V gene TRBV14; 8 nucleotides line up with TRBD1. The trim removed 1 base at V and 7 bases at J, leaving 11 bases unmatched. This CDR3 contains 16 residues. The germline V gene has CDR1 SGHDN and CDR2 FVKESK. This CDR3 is CASSQGTGQGLRGYTF. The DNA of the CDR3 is TGTGCCAGCAGCCAAGGCACCGGACAGGGTCTGCGTGGCTACACCTTC.

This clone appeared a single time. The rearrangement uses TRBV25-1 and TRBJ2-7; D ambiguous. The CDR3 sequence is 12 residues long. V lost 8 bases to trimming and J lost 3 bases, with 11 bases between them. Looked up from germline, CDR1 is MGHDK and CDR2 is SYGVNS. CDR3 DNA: TGTGCCAGCGGTGGTGATGTCTACGAGCAGTACTTC. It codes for CASGGDVYEQYF.

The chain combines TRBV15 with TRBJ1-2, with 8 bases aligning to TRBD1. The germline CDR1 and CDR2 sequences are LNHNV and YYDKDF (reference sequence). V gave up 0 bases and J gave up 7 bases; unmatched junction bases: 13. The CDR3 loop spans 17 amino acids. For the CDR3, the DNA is TGTGCCACCAGCAGAGATCCCCTCCCAGGGGGCGACCCTGGCTACACCTTC. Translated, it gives CATSRDPLPGGDPGYTF.

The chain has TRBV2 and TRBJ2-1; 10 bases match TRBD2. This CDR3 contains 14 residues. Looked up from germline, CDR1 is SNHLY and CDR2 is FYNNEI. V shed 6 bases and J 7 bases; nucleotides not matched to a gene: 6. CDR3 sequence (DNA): TGTGCCAGCAGGGCTAGCGGGGGCCTTAATGAGCAGTTCTTC. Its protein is CASRASGGLNEQFF.